This T cell receptor (beta chain) was sequenced in a study of cytomegalovirus exposure and HLA in healthy donors. The PCR ran on 60 Vbeta and 13 Jbeta primers. The assay was immunoSEQ multiplex PCR, and TCRdb's table has in-frame clones only and misses some. The sample contains roughly 200,000 clones, 65% to 85% of which appear only once. On this clone itself: Its antigen is unknown.

The CDR3 covers 18 residues. Study-wide findings and caveats: Among the most significant clusters, several appeared linked to common viral pathogens in a later analysis.

The gene calls are TRBV12-1 and TRBJ2-1; the listed D gene, TRBD2, was not tested against the DNA. TRBV12-1 is a pseudogene locus. This receptor was obtained from a man aged 40-49 years in good health and CMV-seropositive. Specimen: PBMCs. The CDR3 sequence is CASSFAHFGGRIGREQFF. The CDR3 nucleotides are TGTGCCAGCAGCTTTGCCCACTTCGGGGGGAGGATCGGTCGAGAGCAGTTCTTC.